This is a list of T cell receptor beta chains from one sample in a study of vaccination and CD4 T cells after COVID-19. No antigen has been assigned to these receptors. TCRdb re-derived calls from the PCR reads in MiXCR, one entry per CDR3 protein. The profile shows about 30,000 distinct CDR3 sequences, around 64% of them singletons. Specimen: CD4+ T cells from blood, cultured in vitro, collected after SARS-CoV-2 vaccination. The receptors derive from a human donor who received a COVID-19 vaccine. Each CDR3 is given with its conserved first and last residue. Each record gives: V gene, J gene, clone size, D gene, CDR3 protein, CDR3 DNA. The D gene is left open where the match is weak. Clone sizes are given selectively: once, few, many, or a class where the clone is expanded.

V gene: TRBV19; J gene: TRBJ2-5; clone size: few; D gene: TRBD2; CDR3 protein: CASSIDPLLAGGGETQYF; CDR3 DNA: TGTGCCAGTAGTATAGACCCTTTACTAGCGGGGGGCGGCGAGACCCAGTACTTC
V gene: TRBV12-3/TRBV12-4; J gene: TRBJ1-5; clone size: -; D gene: -; CDR3 protein: CASSFGYRIPQPQHF; CDR3 DNA: TGTGCCAGCAGTTTTGGGTACAGGATTCCTCAGCCCCAGCATTTT
V gene: TRBV6-5; J gene: TRBJ2-5; clone size: once; D gene: -; CDR3 protein: CASSYGRQETQYF; CDR3 DNA: TGTGCCAGCAGTTACGGACGGCAAGAGACCCAGTACTTC
V gene: TRBV30; J gene: TRBJ1-1; clone size: -; D gene: TRBD1; CDR3 protein: CAWRAGGGNTEAFF; CDR3 DNA: TGTGCCTGGAGGGCAGGGGGCGGCAACACTGAAGCTTTCTTT
V gene: TRBV20-1; J gene: TRBJ2-2; clone size: -; D gene: TRBD2; CDR3 protein: CSAGLAGAGELFF; CDR3 DNA: TGCAGTGCTGGACTAGCGGGGGCTGGGGAGCTGTTTTTT
V gene: TRBV19; J gene: TRBJ1-1; clone size: -; D gene: -; CDR3 protein: CASRILKLPNTEAFF; CDR3 DNA: TGTGCCAGTAGAATACTTAAACTACCGAACACTGAAGCTTTCTTT
V gene: TRBV19; J gene: TRBJ1-5; clone size: -; D gene: -; CDR3 protein: CASSIGETGYSNQPQHF; CDR3 DNA: TGTGCCAGTAGTATAGGTGAGACAGGTTATAGCAATCAGCCCCAGCATTTT
V gene: TRBV7-2; J gene: TRBJ2-5; clone size: -; D gene: -; CDR3 protein: CASSLEYQETQYF; CDR3 DNA: TGTGCCAGCAGTTTAGAGTACCAAGAGACCCAGTACTTC
V gene: TRBV7-6; J gene: TRBJ2-1; clone size: -; D gene: TRBD1; CDR3 protein: CASSLRRGQGVREQFF; CDR3 DNA: TGTGCCAGCAGCTTACGGCGGGGACAGGGGGTAAGGGAGCAGTTCTTC
V gene: TRBV10-3; J gene: TRBJ2-2; clone size: -; D gene: TRBD1; CDR3 protein: CAISGRDSSNTGELFF; CDR3 DNA: TGTGCCATCAGTGGAAGGGACAGTTCGAACACCGGGGAGCTGTTTTTT
V gene: TRBV15; J gene: TRBJ2-7; clone size: -; D gene: TRBD1; CDR3 protein: CATSTRTGATYEQYF; CDR3 DNA: TGTGCCACCAGCACTAGGACAGGGGCCACCTACGAGCAGTACTTC
V gene: TRBV7-9; J gene: TRBJ2-5; clone size: few; D gene: -; CDR3 protein: CASSLGRSRRETQYF; CDR3 DNA: TGTGCCAGCAGCTTAGGCAGGAGTCGGAGGGAGACCCAGTACTTC
V gene: TRBV20-1; J gene: TRBJ2-7; clone size: -; D gene: -; CDR3 protein: CSALVSYEQYF; CDR3 DNA: TGCAGTGCCTTAGTCTCCTACGAGCAGTACTTC
V gene: TRBV2; J gene: TRBJ1-5; clone size: -; D gene: TRBD1; CDR3 protein: CASTRGQQPQHF; CDR3 DNA: TGTGCCAGCACAAGGGGGCAACAGCCCCAGCATTTT
V gene: TRBV6-5; J gene: TRBJ2-5; clone size: -; D gene: TRBD2; CDR3 protein: CASSSRRLAGRGYQETQYF; CDR3 DNA: TGTGCCAGCAGTTCCCGTAGACTAGCGGGGAGGGGGTACCAAGAGACCCAGTACTTC
V gene: TRBV27; J gene: TRBJ1-1; clone size: -; D gene: -; CDR3 protein: CASSRSILSITEAFF; CDR3 DNA: TGTGCCAGCAGCCGATCGATCCTCAGCATCACTGAAGCTTTCTTT
V gene: TRBV2; J gene: TRBJ1-3; clone size: -; D gene: -; CDR3 protein: CASSIDRTGNTIYF; CDR3 DNA: TGTGCCAGTTCAATAGACAGGACTGGAAACACCATATATTTT
V gene: TRBV12-3/TRBV12-4; J gene: TRBJ1-1; clone size: -; D gene: -; CDR3 protein: CASSSRDSRRGTEAFF; CDR3 DNA: TGTGCCAGCAGTTCCCGGGACTCTCGGAGAGGCACTGAAGCTTTCTTT
V gene: TRBV6-1; J gene: TRBJ2-3; clone size: -; D gene: TRBD2; CDR3 protein: CASSETLAGRGTDTQYF; CDR3 DNA: TGTGCCAGCAGTGAAACGTTAGCGGGGCGCGGCACAGATACGCAGTATTTT
V gene: TRBV6-1; J gene: TRBJ2-5; clone size: -; D gene: -; CDR3 protein: CASSESGRETQYF; CDR3 DNA: TGTGCCAGCAGTGAATCAGGGCGCGAGACCCAGTACTTC
V gene: TRBV6-1; J gene: TRBJ1-2; clone size: -; D gene: TRBD1; CDR3 protein: CASSQMQGARSGGYTF; CDR3 DNA: TGTGCCAGCAGTCAGATGCAGGGGGCGCGTTCGGGTGGCTACACCTTC
V gene: TRBV6-1; J gene: TRBJ1-2; clone size: -; D gene: -; CDR3 protein: CASSPGISNYGYTF; CDR3 DNA: TGTGCCAGCAGTCCAGGAATTAGCAACTATGGCTACACCTTC
V gene: TRBV14; J gene: TRBJ2-7; clone size: few; D gene: -; CDR3 protein: CASSQDLGSHEQYF; CDR3 DNA: TGTGCCAGCAGCCAAGATCTCGGGTCGCACGAGCAGTACTTC
V gene: TRBV6-5; J gene: TRBJ2-3; clone size: -; D gene: -; CDR3 protein: CASSYGPRSTDTQYF; CDR3 DNA: TGTGCCAGCAGTTATGGTCCAAGGAGCACAGATACGCAGTATTTT
V gene: TRBV5-1; J gene: TRBJ2-3; clone size: -; D gene: -; CDR3 protein: CASRRGTPTDTQYF; CDR3 DNA: TGCGCCAGCAGACGTGGGACCCCCACAGATACGCAGTATTTT
V gene: TRBV30; J gene: TRBJ1-6; clone size: -; D gene: TRBD1; CDR3 protein: CAWSDYDRAGNSPLHF; CDR3 DNA: TGTGCCTGGAGTGATTACGACAGGGCCGGTAATTCACCCCTCCACTTT
V gene: TRBV5-8; J gene: TRBJ1-1; clone size: -; D gene: TRBD1; CDR3 protein: CASSLAGTGLTFF; CDR3 DNA: TGTGCCAGCAGCCTCGCCGGGACAGGGCTTACTTTCTTT
V gene: TRBV5-1; J gene: TRBJ2-5; clone size: -; D gene: TRBD1; CDR3 protein: CASSLALGTGQETQYF; CDR3 DNA: TGCGCCAGCAGCTTGGCCCTAGGGACAGGTCAAGAGACCCAGTACTTC
V gene: TRBV12-3/TRBV12-4; J gene: TRBJ2-5; clone size: -; D gene: TRBD2; CDR3 protein: CASSPGLAGDETQYF; CDR3 DNA: TGTGCCAGCAGTCCTGGACTAGCGGGGGACGAGACCCAGTACTTC
V gene: TRBV19; J gene: TRBJ2-3; clone size: -; D gene: -; CDR3 protein: CASRTSRARTDTQYF; CDR3 DNA: TGTGCCAGTAGGACCTCTAGGGCAAGAACAGATACGCAGTATTTT
V gene: TRBV24-1; J gene: TRBJ2-3; clone size: -; D gene: TRBD1; CDR3 protein: CATSVGGQGTDTQYF; CDR3 DNA: TGTGCCACCAGTGTCGGTGGACAGGGCACAGATACGCAGTATTTT
V gene: TRBV5-1; J gene: TRBJ1-1; clone size: -; D gene: -; CDR3 protein: CASSTGTMNTEAFF; CDR3 DNA: TGCGCCAGCAGCACAGGGACAATGAACACTGAAGCTTTCTTT
V gene: TRBV3-1; J gene: TRBJ2-1; clone size: -; D gene: TRBD2; CDR3 protein: CASSQDWLAGTYNEQFF; CDR3 DNA: TGTGCCAGCAGCCAAGATTGGCTAGCGGGGACCTACAATGAGCAGTTCTTC
V gene: TRBV6-1; J gene: TRBJ2-5; clone size: -; D gene: -; CDR3 protein: CASSDTGREVLRKTQYF; CDR3 DNA: TGTGCCAGCAGTGATACCGGTAGGGAGGTCCTGAGAAAGACCCAGTACTTC
V gene: TRBV6-1; J gene: TRBJ1-2; clone size: -; D gene: -; CDR3 protein: CASSEEGSFHGYTF; CDR3 DNA: TGTGCCAGCAGTGAAGAGGGGTCCTTTCATGGCTACACCTTC
V gene: TRBV7-9; J gene: TRBJ2-3; clone size: -; D gene: -; CDR3 protein: CASSLAHTDTQYF; CDR3 DNA: TGTGCCAGCAGCTTAGCGCACACAGATACGCAGTATTTT
V gene: TRBV2; J gene: TRBJ2-5; clone size: once; D gene: -; CDR3 protein: CASSVDSRETQYF; CDR3 DNA: TGTGCCAGCAGTGTTGACAGCCGGGAGACCCAGTACTTC
V gene: TRBV20-1; J gene: TRBJ2-5; clone size: -; D gene: TRBD2; CDR3 protein: CSARVRPRLAGGQETQYF; CDR3 DNA: TGCAGTGCTAGAGTCCGGCCGAGACTAGCGGGGGGCCAAGAGACCCAGTACTTC
V gene: TRBV29-1; J gene: TRBJ1-2; clone size: -; D gene: TRBD1; CDR3 protein: CSAPDRIYGYTF; CDR3 DNA: TGCAGCGCTCCGGACAGGATCTATGGCTACACCTTC
V gene: TRBV21-1; J gene: TRBJ1-5; clone size: -; D gene: -; CDR3 protein: CASSKEDRDSNQPQHF; CDR3 DNA: TGTGCCAGCAGCAAAGAGGACAGGGATAGCAATCAGCCCCAGCATTTT
V gene: TRBV20-1; J gene: TRBJ2-3; clone size: -; D gene: TRBD2; CDR3 protein: CSARVFSGGGDTQYF; CDR3 DNA: TGCAGTGCTAGAGTGTTTAGCGGGGGGGGTGATACGCAGTATTTT
V gene: TRBV20-1; J gene: TRBJ1-1; clone size: -; D gene: -; CDR3 protein: CSAAVRGWTEAFF; CDR3 DNA: TGCAGTGCGGCGGTCAGGGGTTGGACTGAAGCTTTCTTT
V gene: TRBV30; J gene: TRBJ1-5; clone size: -; D gene: -; CDR3 protein: CAWTGSFNQPQHF; CDR3 DNA: TGTGCCTGGACAGGCAGTTTCAATCAGCCCCAGCATTTT
V gene: TRBV6-1; J gene: TRBJ1-5; clone size: -; D gene: -; CDR3 protein: CASLLTKDFSTAIPRFNQPQHF; CDR3 DNA: TGTGCCAGCCTCTTAACTAAGGACTTCAGTACCGCCATACCGAGATTCAATCAGCCCCAGCATTTT
V gene: TRBV5-1; J gene: TRBJ2-3; clone size: -; D gene: -; CDR3 protein: CASSLDTITDTQYF; CDR3 DNA: TGCGCCAGCAGCTTGGACACGATCACAGATACGCAGTATTTT
V gene: TRBV2; J gene: TRBJ1-6; clone size: few; D gene: -; CDR3 protein: CASSSRDSPLHF; CDR3 DNA: TGTGCCAGCAGTAGTCGTGATTCACCCCTCCACTTT
V gene: TRBV29-1; J gene: TRBJ2-5; clone size: -; D gene: TRBD1; CDR3 protein: CSVEGQGQETQYF; CDR3 DNA: TGCAGCGTTGAGGGACAGGGGCAAGAGACCCAGTACTTC
V gene: TRBV30; J gene: TRBJ2-2; clone size: -; D gene: TRBD2; CDR3 protein: CALGRAGGDTGELFF; CDR3 DNA: TGTGCCTTGGGCCGCGCGGGGGGGGACACCGGGGAGCTGTTTTTT
V gene: TRBV7-9; J gene: TRBJ1-1; clone size: -; D gene: -; CDR3 protein: CASSPQGGYTEAFF; CDR3 DNA: TGTGCCAGCAGCCCCCAGGGAGGTTACACTGAAGCTTTCTTT
V gene: TRBV6-1; J gene: TRBJ1-3; clone size: -; D gene: -; CDR3 protein: CASRPSGTPGNTIYF; CDR3 DNA: TGTGCCAGCAGGCCCTCCGGGACCCCTGGAAACACCATATATTTT
V gene: TRBV7-3; J gene: TRBJ1-1; clone size: -; D gene: -; CDR3 protein: CASSLERQNTEAFF; CDR3 DNA: TGTGCCAGCAGCTTAGAAAGACAGAACACTGAAGCTTTCTTT
V gene: TRBV12-3/TRBV12-4; J gene: TRBJ1-2; clone size: -; D gene: -; CDR3 protein: CASSRGSINYGYTF; CDR3 DNA: TGTGCCAGCAGTCGCGGCTCGATTAACTATGGCTACACCTTC
V gene: TRBV7-2; J gene: TRBJ2-5; clone size: few; D gene: -; CDR3 protein: CASSLVPRGQETQYF; CDR3 DNA: TGTGCCAGCAGCTTAGTCCCGCGGGGCCAAGAGACCCAGTACTTC
V gene: TRBV6-1; J gene: TRBJ1-6; clone size: -; D gene: TRBD1; CDR3 protein: CAGGSTGKGTSPLHF; CDR3 DNA: TGTGCCGGGGGTTCGACAGGGAAAGGCACTTCACCCCTCCACTTT
V gene: TRBV19; J gene: TRBJ2-7; clone size: -; D gene: TRBD1; CDR3 protein: CASSDWTGFRYEQYF; CDR3 DNA: TGTGCCAGTAGTGATTGGACAGGCTTCCGGTACGAGCAGTACTTC
V gene: TRBV20-1; J gene: TRBJ2-3; clone size: -; D gene: TRBD1; CDR3 protein: CSAETRARGQLTDTQYF; CDR3 DNA: TGCAGTGCTGAAACGAGAGCCAGGGGGCAACTGACAGATACGCAGTATTTT
V gene: TRBV10-3; J gene: TRBJ1-1; clone size: once; D gene: TRBD1; CDR3 protein: CAISPDRGWSEAFF; CDR3 DNA: TGTGCCATCAGCCCCGACAGGGGCTGGTCTGAAGCTTTCTTT